This TCR beta chain was sequenced during a study of blood T cell repertoires in COVID-19. On the study more broadly: The study drew acute and convalescent COVID-19 samples from the United States, Italy and Spain.

Patients from Seattle were sampled longitudinally, starting during active infection. Germline CDR1 and CDR2: LGHDT and YNNKEL (reference sequence). V was clipped by 0 bases and J by 5 bases, with 8 bases between them. The CDR3 loop spans 15 amino acids. Sequencing was performed with immunoSEQ multiplex PCR; in TCRdb, only in-frame clones are kept and a portion is missing. The data show some 180,000 clones, with roughly 88% seen just once and about a sixth held by the top ten. The sequenced sample was peripheral blood. This sequence joins TRBV3-1 (or the pseudogene TRBV3-2) and TRBJ1-6, with D perhaps TRBD1 (5 bases). The receptor was isolated from a man in his fifties with COVID-19, enrolled during active disease. The CDR3 is CASSQEPGNNSPLHF. DNA for the CDR3: TGTGCCAGCAGCCAAGAACCAGGGAATAATTCACCCCTCCACTTT.